This T cell receptor beta chain was profiled in a study of cytomegalovirus exposure and HLA in healthy donors. CDR1 SQVTM and CDR2 ANQGSEA come from the germline V gene. CDR3 size: 14 residues. PCR involved 60 Vbeta and 13 Jbeta primers. The protocol was immunoSEQ multiplex PCR, while the TCRdb copy is restricted to in-frame clones and leaves out a portion. Among about 160,000 clones listed, roughly 84% were seen once. On this clone: One junction end does not reproduce the germline sequence, and a read error may be involved.

The rearrangement links TRBV29-1 to TRBJ1-1; perhaps TRBD1 as D (5 bases). Sequenced input: PBMCs. The source of this sequence is a man over 45 in good health and CMV-seropositive. CDR3 protein: CSVQTRPTDTEAFF. The CDR3 nucleotides are TGCAGCGTTCAGACCCGCCCGACGGACACTGAGGCTTTCTTT. Complete variable domain (other parts from reference TRBV29-1 and TRBJ1-1): SAVISQKPSRDICQRGTSLTIQCQVDSQVTMMFWYRQQPGQSLTLIATANQGSEATYESGFVIDKFPISRPNLTFSTLTVSNMSPEDSSIYLCSVQTRPTDTEAFFGQGTRLTVV.